This is a list of T cell receptor beta chains from one sample in a study of cytomegalovirus exposure and HLA in healthy donors. Libraries were prepared by immunoSEQ multiplex PCR; TCRdb keeps only in-frame clonotypes and omits some of them. The sample includes 95,000 to 110,000 clones, roughly 79% of them seen just once. Sequences were obtained from PBMCs. All receptors come from a man aged 50 to 59 in good health and CMV-seropositive. Each CDR3 is given with its conserved first and last residue. A D gene is named only where the DNA matches it firmly. Size values are once, few and many counts, or a class for expanded clones, and some rows have none.

CDR3 length: 15
V gene: TRBV21-1
J gene: TRBJ1-2
clone size: -
D gene: -
CDR3 protein: CASSKRTGGGYGYTF
CDR3 DNA: TGTGCCAGCAGCAAAAGGACAGGAGGGGGTTATGGCTACACCTTC

CDR3 length: 13
V gene: TRBV30
J gene: TRBJ1-1
clone size: -
D gene: -
CDR3 protein: CAWGGTSAAEAFF
CDR3 DNA: TGTGCCTGGGGGGGGACCTCGGCGGCTGAAGCTTTCTTT

CDR3 length: 15
V gene: TRBV27
J gene: TRBJ2-1
clone size: -
D gene: TRBD1
CDR3 protein: CASSLRTGTYNEQFF
CDR3 DNA: TGTGCCAGCAGTCTCCGGACAGGGACCTACAATGAGCAGTTCTTC

CDR3 length: 16
V gene: TRBV6-6
J gene: TRBJ2-1
clone size: few
D gene: TRBD2
CDR3 protein: CASSPDLAGAQREQFF
CDR3 DNA: TGTGCCAGCAGCCCGGACTTAGCGGGAGCCCAACGTGAGCAGTTCTTC

CDR3 length: 15
V gene: TRBV30
J gene: TRBJ1-1
clone size: -
D gene: TRBD1
CDR3 protein: CAWSHPDRGNTEAFF
CDR3 DNA: TGTGCCTGGAGTCACCCGGACAGGGGGAACACTGAAGCTTTCTTT

CDR3 length: 14
V gene: TRBV6-1
J gene: TRBJ2-4
clone size: -
D gene: TRBD2
CDR3 protein: CASSSHGGREASGF
CDR3 DNA: TGTGCCAGCTCCTCTCACGGGGGGCGGGAGGCCTCCGGTTTC

CDR3 length: 15
V gene: TRBV7-3
J gene: TRBJ2-1
clone size: -
D gene: TRBD2
CDR3 protein: CASSSLGSSGNEQFF
CDR3 DNA: TGTGCCAGCAGCTCTCTTGGGAGTAGCGGGAATGAGCAGTTCTTC

CDR3 length: 19
V gene: TRBV5-1
J gene: TRBJ1-6
clone size: -
D gene: -
CDR3 protein: CASSLVTARKSSYNSPLHF
CDR3 DNA: TGCGCCAGCAGCTTGGTGACAGCCCGAAAGAGCTCCTATAATTCACCCCTCCACTTT

CDR3 length: 15
V gene: TRBV7-2
J gene: TRBJ2-7
clone size: -
D gene: -
CDR3 protein: CASSLGAHSGYEQYF
CDR3 DNA: TGTGCCAGCAGCTTAGGTGCGCACTCCGGCTACGAGCAGTACTTC

CDR3 length: 14
V gene: TRBV13
J gene: TRBJ2-5
clone size: -
D gene: TRBD1
CDR3 protein: CASRRQGALETQYF
CDR3 DNA: TGTGCCAGCAGACGACAGGGGGCCTTAGAGACCCAGTACTTC

CDR3 length: 11
V gene: TRBV5-8
J gene: TRBJ2-7
clone size: -
D gene: -
CDR3 protein: CASSLFYEQYF
CDR3 DNA: TGTGCCAGCAGTCTTTTTTACGAGCAGTACTTC

CDR3 length: 15
V gene: TRBV28
J gene: TRBJ1-5
clone size: few
D gene: -
CDR3 protein: CATEGGGLSNQPQHF
CDR3 DNA: TGTGCCACAGAGGGGGGGGGCCTTAGCAATCAGCCCCAGCATTTT

CDR3 length: 13
V gene: TRBV11-2
J gene: TRBJ2-1
clone size: -
D gene: -
CDR3 protein: CASSSTQKNEQFF
CDR3 DNA: TGTGCCAGCAGCTCCACCCAGAAAAATGAGCAGTTCTTC

CDR3 length: 17
V gene: TRBV27
J gene: TRBJ2-1
clone size: -
D gene: -
CDR3 protein: CASSPRRDFTSYNEQFF
CDR3 DNA: TGTGCCAGCAGTCCCCGGCGGGACTTTACTTCCTACAATGAGCAGTTCTTC

CDR3 length: 14
V gene: TRBV5-1
J gene: TRBJ1-3
clone size: -
D gene: TRBD1
CDR3 protein: CASSPGTGGNTIYF
CDR3 DNA: TGCGCCAGCAGCCCCGGGACAGGTGGAAACACCATATATTTT

CDR3 length: 16
V gene: TRBV6-6
J gene: TRBJ2-1
clone size: -
D gene: TRBD2
CDR3 protein: CASSTGTSRSYNEQFF
CDR3 DNA: TGTGCCAGCAGTACCGGGACTAGCCGTTCCTACAATGAGCAGTTCTTC

CDR3 length: 11
V gene: TRBV2
J gene: TRBJ2-7
clone size: -
D gene: TRBD2
CDR3 protein: CAGGLAGEQYF
CDR3 DNA: TGTGCCGGCGGACTAGCGGGCGAGCAGTACTTC

CDR3 length: 14
V gene: TRBV28
J gene: TRBJ1-1
clone size: -
D gene: -
CDR3 protein: CASSLGTQNTEAFF
CDR3 DNA: TGTGCCAGCAGCCTTGGGACACAGAACACTGAAGCTTTCTTT

CDR3 length: 16
V gene: TRBV7-2
J gene: TRBJ2-1
clone size: -
D gene: TRBD2
CDR3 protein: CASSLMLAEPERGQFF
CDR3 DNA: TGTGCCAGCAGCTTGATGCTAGCGGAGCCCGAAAGGGGGCAGTTCTTC

CDR3 length: 13
V gene: TRBV5-1
J gene: TRBJ1-2
clone size: -
D gene: TRBD1
CDR3 protein: CASSSGQGGGYTF
CDR3 DNA: TGCGCCAGCAGCTCGGGACAGGGCGGCGGCTACACCTTC

CDR3 length: 12
V gene: TRBV6-5
J gene: TRBJ2-5
clone size: -
D gene: -
CDR3 protein: CASHRGSETQYF
CDR3 DNA: TGTGCCAGCCACCGGGGGTCCGAGACCCAGTACTTC

CDR3 length: 13
V gene: TRBV30
J gene: TRBJ2-5
clone size: -
D gene: TRBD1
CDR3 protein: CAWIGTGFGTQYF
CDR3 DNA: TGTGCCTGGATCGGGACAGGGTTTGGGACCCAGTACTTC

CDR3 length: 20
V gene: TRBV4-2
J gene: TRBJ2-1
clone size: -
D gene: -
CDR3 protein: CASSQDGSSGHSDRYNEQFF
CDR3 DNA: TGTGCCAGCAGCCAAGATGGGAGTAGCGGACACTCTGATCGCTACAATGAGCAGTTCTTC

CDR3 length: 12
V gene: TRBV2
J gene: TRBJ2-5
clone size: -
D gene: -
CDR3 protein: CASGGSQETQYF
CDR3 DNA: TGTGCCAGCGGAGGCAGTCAAGAGACCCAGTACTTC

CDR3 length: 14
V gene: TRBV5-5
J gene: TRBJ1-2
clone size: -
D gene: -
CDR3 protein: CASNLEGRRYGYTF
CDR3 DNA: TGTGCCAGCAACCTGGAGGGGCGGAGATATGGCTACACCTTC

CDR3 length: 15
V gene: TRBV28
J gene: TRBJ2-1
clone size: -
D gene: -
CDR3 protein: CASSLPAGPGNEQFF
CDR3 DNA: TGTGCCAGCAGTTTACCGGCGGGGCCCGGTAATGAGCAGTTCTTC

CDR3 length: 15
V gene: TRBV2
J gene: TRBJ2-2
clone size: -
D gene: TRBD2
CDR3 protein: CASSGLAGGPGELFF
CDR3 DNA: TGTGCCAGCAGCGGACTAGCGGGAGGGCCAGGGGAGCTGTTTTTT

CDR3 length: 11
V gene: TRBV19
J gene: TRBJ1-4
clone size: few
D gene: -
CDR3 protein: CASSTGEKLFF
CDR3 DNA: TGTGCCAGTAGTACTGGCGAAAAACTGTTTTTT

CDR3 length: 15
V gene: TRBV6-5
J gene: TRBJ2-1
clone size: -
D gene: -
CDR3 protein: CASSSPPGGHNEQFF
CDR3 DNA: TGTGCCAGCAGCTCACCCCCCGGAGGGCACAATGAGCAGTTCTTC

CDR3 length: 12
V gene: TRBV28
J gene: TRBJ1-1
clone size: -
D gene: -
CDR3 protein: CASSRDMGKAFF
CDR3 DNA: TGTGCCAGCAGCAGGGACATGGGGAAGGCTTTCTTT

CDR3 length: 18
V gene: TRBV7-3
J gene: TRBJ2-1
clone size: once
D gene: -
CDR3 protein: CASSPTPLDSAIPREQFF
CDR3 DNA: TGTGCCAGCAGCCCGACCCCTTTAGACTCAGCTATACCGCGGGAGCAGTTCTTC

CDR3 length: 15
V gene: TRBV6-1
J gene: TRBJ2-6
clone size: few
D gene: -
CDR3 protein: CASSERLSGANVLTF
CDR3 DNA: TGTGCCAGCAGTGAAAGACTCTCTGGGGCCAACGTCCTGACTTTC

CDR3 length: 13
V gene: TRBV11-1
J gene: TRBJ2-1
clone size: -
D gene: -
CDR3 protein: CASSPGALNEQFF
CDR3 DNA: TGTGCCAGCAGCCCAGGGGCGCTAAATGAGCAGTTCTTC

CDR3 length: 18
V gene: TRBV25-1
J gene: TRBJ2-6
clone size: -
D gene: -
CDR3 protein: CASSEFRDSFSGANVLTF
CDR3 DNA: TGTGCCAGCAGTGAATTCAGGGATTCTTTCTCTGGGGCCAACGTCCTGACTTTC

CDR3 length: 17
V gene: TRBV15
J gene: TRBJ2-5
clone size: -
D gene: TRBD2
CDR3 protein: CATSRSGLAGGEETQYF
CDR3 DNA: TGTGCCACCAGCAGATCGGGACTAGCGGGAGGGGAAGAGACCCAGTACTTC

CDR3 length: 19
V gene: TRBV5-5
J gene: TRBJ2-6
clone size: -
D gene: TRBD1
CDR3 protein: CASSLGQGADYSGANVLTF
CDR3 DNA: TGTGCCAGCAGCTTGGGACAGGGGGCAGATTACTCTGGGGCCAACGTCCTGACTTTC

CDR3 length: 15
V gene: TRBV7-9
J gene: TRBJ2-7
clone size: -
D gene: TRBD1
CDR3 protein: CASSLFGTGGAEQYF
CDR3 DNA: TGTGCCAGCAGCTTATTCGGGACAGGGGGAGCCGAGCAGTACTTC

CDR3 length: 14
V gene: TRBV28
J gene: TRBJ2-7
clone size: -
D gene: -
CDR3 protein: CASWGGDKRYEQYF
CDR3 DNA: TGTGCCAGCTGGGGAGGGGACAAGCGCTACGAGCAGTACTTC

CDR3 length: 11
V gene: TRBV7-8
J gene: TRBJ2-3
clone size: -
D gene: -
CDR3 protein: CASNGADTQYF
CDR3 DNA: TGTGCCAGCAATGGGGCCGATACGCAGTATTTT

CDR3 length: 19
V gene: TRBV30
J gene: TRBJ2-1
clone size: -
D gene: -
CDR3 protein: CAWGKEGARSRVTVHEQFF
CDR3 DNA: TGTGCCTGGGGCAAAGAGGGAGCAAGGAGTCGGGTGACTGTACATGAGCAGTTCTTC

CDR3 length: 15
V gene: TRBV19
J gene: TRBJ2-7
clone size: once
D gene: -
CDR3 protein: CASSIPGTGAGEQYF
CDR3 DNA: TGTGCCAGTAGTATCCCCGGGACAGGAGCGGGGGAGCAGTACTTC

CDR3 length: 16
V gene: TRBV11-1
J gene: TRBJ2-7
clone size: -
D gene: TRBD2
CDR3 protein: CASSLGMELAGYEQYF
CDR3 DNA: TGTGCCAGCAGCTTGGGTATGGAACTAGCGGGCTACGAGCAGTACTTC

CDR3 length: 16
V gene: TRBV15
J gene: TRBJ2-7
clone size: once
D gene: TRBD2
CDR3 protein: CATSRDRLAAAYEQYF
CDR3 DNA: TGTGCCACCAGCAGAGATCGACTAGCGGCGGCCTACGAGCAGTACTTC

CDR3 length: 16
V gene: TRBV19
J gene: TRBJ1-5
clone size: -
D gene: -
CDR3 protein: CASSSRTERSNQPQHF
CDR3 DNA: TGTGCCAGTAGTTCCCGGACAGAAAGGAGCAATCAGCCCCAGCATTTT

CDR3 length: 15
V gene: TRBV28
J gene: TRBJ2-7
clone size: -
D gene: TRBD2
CDR3 protein: CASTLGGLAGGEQYF
CDR3 DNA: TGTGCCAGCACCCTAGGGGGACTAGCGGGAGGCGAGCAGTACTTC

CDR3 length: 13
V gene: TRBV10-3
J gene: TRBJ1-6
clone size: few
D gene: -
CDR3 protein: CAISDPVNSPLHF
CDR3 DNA: TGTGCCATCAGTGACCCCGTTAATTCACCCCTCCACTTT

CDR3 length: 13
V gene: TRBV9
J gene: TRBJ1-1
clone size: -
D gene: TRBD1
CDR3 protein: CASSPQGAGEAFF
CDR3 DNA: TGTGCCAGCAGCCCTCAGGGGGCTGGGGAAGCTTTCTTT

CDR3 length: 15
V gene: TRBV7-9
J gene: TRBJ2-7
clone size: -
D gene: TRBD1
CDR3 protein: CASSLGGQGIYEQYF
CDR3 DNA: TGTGCCAGCAGCTTAGGCGGACAGGGAATATACGAGCAGTACTTC

CDR3 length: 16
V gene: TRBV4-2
J gene: TRBJ2-1
clone size: once
D gene: TRBD1
CDR3 protein: CASSQETGGFYNEQFF
CDR3 DNA: TGTGCCAGCAGCCAGGAGACAGGGGGCTTCTACAATGAGCAGTTCTTC

CDR3 length: 15
V gene: TRBV5-1
J gene: TRBJ2-5
clone size: -
D gene: TRBD2
CDR3 protein: CASSPGLAIAETQYF
CDR3 DNA: TGCGCCAGCAGCCCTGGACTAGCGATAGCGGAGACCCAGTACTTC

CDR3 length: 13
V gene: TRBV11-2
J gene: TRBJ1-5
clone size: -
D gene: -
CDR3 protein: CASSLDRNQPQHF
CDR3 DNA: TGTGCCAGCAGCTTAGATAGAAATCAGCCCCAGCATTTT

CDR3 length: 13
V gene: TRBV7-9
J gene: TRBJ1-5
clone size: few
D gene: -
CDR3 protein: CASSLAVRDPQHF
CDR3 DNA: TGTGCCAGCAGCTTAGCGGTCCGAGATCCCCAGCATTTT

CDR3 length: 15
V gene: TRBV7-3
J gene: TRBJ2-1
clone size: -
D gene: -
CDR3 protein: CASSLLATTYNEQFF
CDR3 DNA: TGTGCCAGCAGCTTGCTAGCGACTACCTACAATGAGCAGTTCTTC

CDR3 length: 22
V gene: TRBV5-1
J gene: TRBJ2-1
clone size: once
D gene: TRBD2
CDR3 protein: CASSLSRARTSGRAVPYNEQFF
CDR3 DNA: TGCGCCAGCAGCTTGTCCAGGGCGCGGACTAGCGGGAGAGCGGTCCCCTACAATGAGCAGTTCTTC

CDR3 length: 16
V gene: TRBV27
J gene: TRBJ2-7
clone size: -
D gene: TRBD2
CDR3 protein: CASSPSPSGSTHEQYF
CDR3 DNA: TGTGCCAGCAGTCCCTCCCCTAGCGGGAGTACGCACGAGCAGTACTTC

CDR3 length: 14
V gene: TRBV29-1
J gene: TRBJ1-1
clone size: -
D gene: -
CDR3 protein: CSSRGGVDGTEAFF
CDR3 DNA: TGCAGCTCCCGGGGGGGGGTCGACGGCACTGAAGCTTTCTTT

CDR3 length: 13
V gene: TRBV5-6
J gene: TRBJ1-1
clone size: -
D gene: -
CDR3 protein: CASSYGQNTEAFF
CDR3 DNA: TGTGCCAGCAGCTACGGACAGAACACTGAAGCTTTCTTT

CDR3 length: 16
V gene: TRBV6-1
J gene: TRBJ2-1
clone size: -
D gene: TRBD2
CDR3 protein: CASSERLAGAGIEQFF
CDR3 DNA: TGTGCCAGCAGTGAAAGGCTAGCGGGAGCCGGTATTGAGCAGTTCTTC

CDR3 length: 16
V gene: TRBV4-2
J gene: TRBJ2-7
clone size: -
D gene: TRBD2
CDR3 protein: CASSQPQREGGYEQYF
CDR3 DNA: TGTGCCAGCAGCCAACCACAGCGGGAGGGCGGGTACGAGCAGTACTTC